This T cell receptor (beta chain) was observed in a study of shared clonotypes between healthy human individuals (dated by TCRdb to the early 2020s). Regarding the research as a whole: The cohort included a few men and a couple of women between 18 and 49 years of age. Between about 0.94 and 8.9 billion PBMCs per donor were obtained by leukapheresis. To increase sequencing depth and limit assay-specific biases, different laboratories used diverse techniques to prepare libraries and sequence TCR repertoires. For each donor, three plates each were used for CD4 naive and CD4 memory, two plates were used for CD8 naive, and one plate was used for CD8 memory. To estimate repertoire size and how much clonotypes are shared between individuals, the study performed deep sequencing of blood TCR repertoires from about five healthy adults.

Using the deep immunoSEQ assay, TCR CDR3 regions were amplified from genomic DNA by multiplex PCR. For each cell subset, the extracted genomic DNA was distributed evenly across all wells of several immunoSEQ 96-well plates, and each plate served as one replicate. For sorted subsets, each replicate PCR was loaded with 200 ng genomic DNA, equivalent to some 27,000 T cell genomes. The purified libraries were quantified using a Qubit 3.0 fluorometer, sized with a Bioanalyzer 2100, and then quantified again using the KAPA Library Quantification kit. Each immunoSEQ 96-well plate was sequenced on its own single-read 150-cycle Illumina NextSeq 550 flow cell. The authors' pipeline ran thus. Because the immunoSEQ output held only junctional sequences and lacked quality scores, the filtering could not match the filtering applied to full-length reads. Sequences were annotated with PyIR, a Python wrapper for IgBLAST v1.9, using IMGT germline references to assign V/J genes and CDR3. Reads were filtered out if the reads had weak V/J assignments (E-value above 1e-6), no CDR3, stop codons, out-of-frame junctions, or ambiguous translated residues. A V3J clonotype was defined by an identical inferred V gene, J gene, and CDR3 amino acid sequence. To compute the percentage overlap between repertoires, the number of shared unique clonotypes was divided by the size of the smaller repertoire. Repertoire richness was assessed with RTK rarefaction, the Chao1 estimator, and Recon v2.1 estimates of unobserved clonotypes. Generation probabilities were computed with OLGA for all TCRbeta clonotypes obtained by the gDNA method from a handful of donors. TCRdb took over this immuneACCESS table, retaining in-frame rearrangements with V and J assigned. Such tables are incomplete; in checked studies, under half of the missing clones stem from an unresolved V gene, and the remainder is unexplained. V, J and clone size are taken as reported in that table, and D and trimming were inferred from the DNA itself. This sample has roughly 2.1 million clones in its table, and roughly 91% of those were observed once. The ten largest clonotypes hold under 2% of the sample.

The CDR3 goes from the cysteine to the phenylalanine over 20 residues. The retained sequence is limited to the CDR3, 60 bases, with the frame set at the first base. As encoded in the germline V gene, CDR1 is LGHNA while CDR2 is YSLEER. V ends up 4 bases short and J 4 bases short, with an unmatched junction base count of 21. This clone appeared once. The target of this receptor is not known. The sample holds no much larger clone one base away, and base qualities are not on file. CD8 naive samples were CD45RO-negative cells positively selected for CCR7, giving a CD45RA+CCR7+ population that excluded TemRA cells. Donors were healthy HIV-negative adults with no recently reported acute infections or vaccinations. All donors were Caucasian adults living in Nashville, Tennessee, USA. Blood was obtained by leukapheresis, after which PBMCs were separated by Ficoll-Histopaque density gradient centrifugation and cryopreserved in liquid nitrogen vapor phase. Analytical flow cytometry was used to check the purity and quantity of each magnetically sorted T cell population. From each sorted fraction, genomic DNA was isolated and quantified by UV absorbance on a Nanodrop 2000c.

Overall results and qualifications from the work: When a handful of donors were compared, the shared fraction of clonotypes was 5% to 6.5% for naive CD4, 3% to 4% for naive CD8, 2.3% for memory CD4, and 0.35% to 0.5% for memory CD8. Sampling was restricted to blood, and TCR repertoires in tissue are likely to differ from TCR repertoires in blood. Based on pairwise subsampling, the degree of clonotype sharing among donors was expected to be affected by sequencing depth. Even with the large sequencing depth, rarefaction of the sorted-subset datasets indicated that sequencing was incomplete. Naive subsets generally had larger estimated clonotype richness than memory subsets did. Compared with non-shared clonotypes, clonotypes shared by all four sorted-subset donors had higher generation probabilities. The small number of donors limited the genetic and exposure-history diversity represented.

Sequenced material: naive CD8+ T cells from PBMCs. The cell subset or site label, as the study defines it: CD45RA+CCR7+. The sequence was obtained from a man aged 18 to 30 in good health. Some clones in this sample may be carry-over from other donors' samples. The sequence is built from TRBV4-3 and TRBJ2-1; 8 nucleotides in the junction match TRBD2. The CDR3 region has the sequence CASSLHGGLVSPGPYNEQFF. The nucleotide sequence reads TGCGCCAGCAGCCTCCATGGGGGACTAGTATCGCCCGGCCCTTACAATGAGCAGTTCTTC.